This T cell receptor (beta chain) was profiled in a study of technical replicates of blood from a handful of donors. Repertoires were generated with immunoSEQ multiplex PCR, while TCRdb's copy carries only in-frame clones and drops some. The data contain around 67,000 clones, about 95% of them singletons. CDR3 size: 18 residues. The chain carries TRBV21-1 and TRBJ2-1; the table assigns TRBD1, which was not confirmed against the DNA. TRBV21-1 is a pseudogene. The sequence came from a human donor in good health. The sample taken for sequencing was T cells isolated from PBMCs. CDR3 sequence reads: CASSDRGPNPWDSPQQFF. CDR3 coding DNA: TGTGCCAGCAGTGACAGGGGGCCTAACCCTTGGGACTCCCCCCAGCAGTTCTTC.